This T cell receptor beta chain is from a study of blood T cell repertoires in COVID-19. As for the study in general: Material from acute and convalescent COVID-19 was sourced from the United States, Italy and Spain. Nucleic acid was either cDNA or gDNA, and it came from T cells, B-cell-depleted T cells, or PBMCs.

The CDR3 is 16 residues long. Between the trimmed V and J ends, which lost 0 bases and 4 bases, there was a span of 14 bases. Germline CDR1 SGDLS, CDR2 YYNGEE. As handled by the study authors: Estimates of nucleated cell counts were drawn from the amplification of reference gene primers. TCRdb's copy holds only in-frame clones and misses some; the assay was immunoSEQ multiplex PCR. V and J calls and clone size are as listed in that table; D and trimming were resolved from the DNA. The sample shows 120,000 or so clones, roughly 90% of them seen only once. The chain has TRBV9 and TRBJ1-3; D is ambiguous. The TCR sequence derives from a woman of 80 years or more with acute or convalescent COVID-19. The sample comprised peripheral blood. CDR3 bases: TGTGCCAGCAGCGTAGGGGGAGGGAGAAGCGGAAACACCATATATTTT. Its translation: CASSVGGGRSGNTIYF. The complete variable domain, with remaining parts taken from reference TRBV9 and TRBJ1-3, reads DSGVTQTPKHLITATGQRVTLRCSPRSGDLSVYWYQQSLDQGLQFLIQYYNGEERAKGNILERFSAQQFPDLHSELNLSSLELGDSALYFCASSVGGGRSGNTIYFGEGSWLTVV.